This is a list of T cell receptor beta chains from one sample in a study of T cell changes during pregnancy in multiple sclerosis. Assay: immunoSEQ multiplex PCR; the TCRdb copy retains only in-frame clones and omits some. The profile shows about 69,000 clones, over 80% of them singletons. This material consisted of peripheral blood, taken in the third trimester of pregnancy. Source of these receptors: a female donor in good health, enrolled as a control in a pregnancy study. CDR3s include the opening cysteine and the closing phenylalanine or tryptophan. The order of the fields is V gene, clone size, D gene, J gene, CDR3 DNA, CDR3 protein. A D gene is named only where the DNA matches it firmly. For some rows the clone size is stated as once, few or many, or as a class when expanded; others skip it.

v_gene: TRBV28; abundance: once; d_gene: TRBD2; j_gene: TRBJ2-3; CDR3nt: TGTGCCAGCAGTAGTAGCGGGAGTACAGATACGCAGTATTTT; CDR3aa: CASSSSGSTDTQYF
v_gene: TRBV4-3; abundance: NA; d_gene: NA; j_gene: TRBJ2-7; CDR3nt: TGCGCCAGCAGCCACGGTGGGGCTACCGCCGAGCAGTACTTC; CDR3aa: CASSHGGATAEQYF
v_gene: TRBV6-5; abundance: NA; d_gene: NA; j_gene: TRBJ2-1; CDR3nt: TGTGCCAGCAGTTACGGTCTCAGCTCCTACAATGAGCAGTTCTTC; CDR3aa: CASSYGLSSYNEQFF
v_gene: TRBV7-8; abundance: NA; d_gene: TRBD1; j_gene: TRBJ1-6; CDR3nt: TGTGCCAGCAGCGCAGTGGCCGGGACAGTAAATTCACCCCTCCACTTT; CDR3aa: CASSAVAGTVNSPLHF
v_gene: TRBV28; abundance: once; d_gene: NA; j_gene: TRBJ1-4; CDR3nt: TGTGCCAGCAGCCCCGGAGGGCTAGGTGAAAAACTGTTTTTT; CDR3aa: CASSPGGLGEKLFF
v_gene: TRBV7-9; abundance: NA; d_gene: NA; j_gene: TRBJ1-1; CDR3nt: TGTGCCAGCCAGGCGGACATAGAAGCTTTCTTT; CDR3aa: CASQADIEAFF
v_gene: TRBV6-1; abundance: NA; d_gene: NA; j_gene: TRBJ2-7; CDR3nt: TGTGCCAGCAGTGATCCCGCGCTAAGCGCCGTCGAGCAGTACTTC; CDR3aa: CASSDPALSAVEQYF
v_gene: TRBV7-9; abundance: NA; d_gene: TRBD1; j_gene: TRBJ1-2; CDR3nt: TGTGCCAGCAGTCGACAGGGCGTGAATGGCTACACCTTC; CDR3aa: CASSRQGVNGYTF
v_gene: TRBV7-3; abundance: NA; d_gene: TRBD2; j_gene: TRBJ2-1; CDR3nt: TGTGCCAGCAGCTTATCGGGCGGGGGGGGATACAATGAGCAGTTCTTC; CDR3aa: CASSLSGGGGYNEQFF
v_gene: TRBV25-1; abundance: NA; d_gene: TRBD1; j_gene: TRBJ1-4; CDR3nt: TGTGCCAGCATCGGGACAGGGTATGAGGAACCTAATGAAAAACTGTTTTTT; CDR3aa: CASIGTGYEEPNEKLFF
v_gene: TRBV30; abundance: NA; d_gene: TRBD1; j_gene: TRBJ2-5; CDR3nt: TGTGCCTGGAGTGTCTCAGGGGGCCAAGAGACCCAGTACTTC; CDR3aa: CAWSVSGGQETQYF
v_gene: TRBV4-2; abundance: NA; d_gene: NA; j_gene: TRBJ1-2; CDR3nt: TGTGCCAGCAGCCAAGATAATGCGCGGGGGGCGAGCGGCTACACCTTC; CDR3aa: CASSQDNARGASGYTF
v_gene: TRBV4-3; abundance: NA; d_gene: NA; j_gene: TRBJ1-1; CDR3nt: TGCGCCAGCAGCCCGGTTACAGGGCTCGACACTGAAGCTTTCTTT; CDR3aa: CASSPVTGLDTEAFF
v_gene: TRBV10-2; abundance: NA; d_gene: NA; j_gene: TRBJ2-3; CDR3nt: TGCGCCAGCATTAGGATGGGCGTGGACACAGATACGCAGTATTTT; CDR3aa: CASIRMGVDTDTQYF
v_gene: TRBV4-3; abundance: NA; d_gene: NA; j_gene: TRBJ1-1; CDR3nt: TGCGCCAGCAGCCAAGTCCTCCGGGAGGTGAACACTGAGGCTTTCTTT; CDR3aa: CASSQVLREVNTEAFF
v_gene: TRBV5-1; abundance: NA; d_gene: NA; j_gene: TRBJ1-3; CDR3nt: TGCGCCAGCAGCTTGTCCGGGGGTGACGGAAACACCATATATTTT; CDR3aa: CASSLSGGDGNTIYF
v_gene: TRBV7-2; abundance: NA; d_gene: NA; j_gene: TRBJ2-2; CDR3nt: TGTGCCAGCAGCTGGCGGGACAGAGAAAGTTACACCGGGGAGCTGTTTTTT; CDR3aa: CASSWRDRESYTGELFF
v_gene: TRBV7-8; abundance: NA; d_gene: NA; j_gene: TRBJ1-5; CDR3nt: TGTGCCAGCAGCTTGGAGTTGACTCGGAACCAGCATTTT; CDR3aa: CASSLELTRNQHF
v_gene: TRBV7-9; abundance: NA; d_gene: TRBD2; j_gene: TRBJ2-6; CDR3nt: TGTGCCAGCAGCTTTTTACCGGGACTAACGGTTGGGGGGGCCAACGTCCTGACTTTC; CDR3aa: CASSFLPGLTVGGANVLTF
v_gene: TRBV5-5; abundance: NA; d_gene: NA; j_gene: TRBJ2-5; CDR3nt: TGTGCCAGCAGCTTGCAGGCCCTGCAACAAGAGACCCAGTACTTC; CDR3aa: CASSLQALQQETQYF
v_gene: TRBV7-9; abundance: NA; d_gene: NA; j_gene: TRBJ1-6; CDR3nt: TGTGCCAGCAGCTTAGCAGGGGGTGTGACACCCCTCCACTTT; CDR3aa: CASSLAGGVTPLHF
v_gene: TRBV5-1; abundance: NA; d_gene: NA; j_gene: TRBJ1-2; CDR3nt: TGCGCCAGCAGCATAGGGGAGGATGGCTACACCTTC; CDR3aa: CASSIGEDGYTF
v_gene: TRBV28; abundance: NA; d_gene: NA; j_gene: TRBJ1-5; CDR3nt: TGTGCCAGCAGAGTAAGGGGCTATAGCAATCAGCCCCAGCATTTT; CDR3aa: CASRVRGYSNQPQHF
v_gene: TRBV11-2; abundance: NA; d_gene: TRBD2; j_gene: TRBJ2-5; CDR3nt: TGTGCCAGCAGCTCGGGACTAGCTTTGAAAGAGACCCAGTACTTC; CDR3aa: CASSSGLALKETQYF
v_gene: TRBV5-1; abundance: once; d_gene: TRBD1; j_gene: TRBJ2-1; CDR3nt: TGCGCCAGCAGCTGGGACAGGGAGGGCAATGAGCAGTTCTTC; CDR3aa: CASSWDREGNEQFF